These T cell receptor beta chains were read from a single sample in a study of blood T cell repertoires in COVID-19. Method: immunoSEQ multiplex PCR; TCRdb's copy keeps in-frame clones and lacks some. The sample has 350,000 or so clones, almost 90% seen once. Sequenced: peripheral blood. These receptors came from a man younger than 35 with active or convalescent COVID-19. The CDR3 runs from the conserved cysteine through the conserved F or W. Fields, in order: V gene, clone size, D gene, J gene, CDR3 protein, CDR3 DNA. D genes are given only for firm matches. Only part of the rows carry a size: once, few, many, or a class if the clone is expanded.

V gene: TRBV28; clone size: .; D gene: TRBD1; J gene: TRBJ1-4; CDR3 protein: CASSEKVQGANEKLFF; CDR3 DNA: TGTGCCAGCAGTGAGAAGGTCCAGGGGGCTAATGAAAAACTGTTTTTT
V gene: TRBV19; clone size: .; D gene: .; J gene: TRBJ1-1; CDR3 protein: CATVHENTEAFF; CDR3 DNA: TGTGCCACAGTACATGAGAACACTGAAGCTTTCTTT
V gene: TRBV29-1; clone size: .; D gene: TRBD1; J gene: TRBJ2-5; CDR3 protein: CSVARDRQETQYF; CDR3 DNA: TGCAGCGTGGCCCGGGACAGACAAGAGACCCAGTACTTC
V gene: TRBV6-2/TRBV6-3; clone size: .; D gene: TRBD1; J gene: TRBJ1-2; CDR3 protein: CASSSGQTYSNYGYTF; CDR3 DNA: TGTGCCAGCAGTTCGGGACAGACCTACTCTAACTATGGCTACACCTTC
V gene: TRBV7-6; clone size: .; D gene: TRBD1; J gene: TRBJ1-3; CDR3 protein: CASSLGQGSGNTIYF; CDR3 DNA: TGTGCCAGCAGCTTAGGACAGGGCTCTGGAAACACCATATATTTT
V gene: TRBV5-6; clone size: .; D gene: TRBD1; J gene: TRBJ1-1; CDR3 protein: CASSEVQGGMTEAFF; CDR3 DNA: TGTGCCAGCAGCGAAGTACAGGGGGGAATGACTGAAGCTTTCTTT
V gene: TRBV7-2; clone size: .; D gene: TRBD2; J gene: TRBJ2-5; CDR3 protein: CASSTGLAGGGETQYF; CDR3 DNA: TGTGCCAGCAGCACCGGACTAGCGGGGGGAGGGGAGACCCAGTACTTC
V gene: TRBV12-3/TRBV12-4; clone size: .; D gene: .; J gene: TRBJ1-5; CDR3 protein: CASSLGTQPQHF; CDR3 DNA: TGTGCCAGCAGCCTGGGGACACAGCCCCAGCATTTT
V gene: TRBV7-2; clone size: .; D gene: TRBD1; J gene: TRBJ2-7; CDR3 protein: CASSLNRGVAYEQYF; CDR3 DNA: TGTGCCAGCAGCTTAAACAGGGGAGTGGCGTACGAGCAGTACTTC
V gene: TRBV11-2; clone size: .; D gene: TRBD1; J gene: TRBJ2-7; CDR3 protein: CASSLRDRGYHEQYF; CDR3 DNA: TGTGCCAGCAGCTTGCGGGACAGGGGCTACCACGAGCAGTACTTC
V gene: TRBV6-2/TRBV6-3; clone size: once; D gene: .; J gene: TRBJ2-1; CDR3 protein: CASSSGAWDNEQFF; CDR3 DNA: TGTGCCAGCAGTTCAGGGGCGTGGGACAATGAGCAGTTCTTC
V gene: TRBV5-6; clone size: few; D gene: .; J gene: TRBJ1-1; CDR3 protein: CASSSGRGETEAFF; CDR3 DNA: TGTGCCAGCAGCTCGGGGAGGGGAGAAACTGAAGCTTTCTTT
V gene: TRBV7-2; clone size: .; D gene: TRBD1; J gene: TRBJ2-2; CDR3 protein: CASRREGTGGPGELFF; CDR3 DNA: TGTGCCAGCAGGCGAGAAGGGACAGGGGGACCCGGGGAGCTGTTTTTT
V gene: TRBV6-2/TRBV6-3; clone size: .; D gene: TRBD1; J gene: TRBJ2-7; CDR3 protein: CASSYGGTGSYEQYF; CDR3 DNA: TGTGCCAGCAGTTACGGGGGGACAGGGTCCTACGAGCAGTACTTC
V gene: TRBV3-1/TRBV3-2; clone size: .; D gene: TRBD1; J gene: TRBJ1-2; CDR3 protein: CASSRTFGTAVNYGYTF; CDR3 DNA: TGTGCCAGCAGCCGAACTTTCGGGACAGCCGTAAACTATGGCTACACCTTC
V gene: TRBV29-1; clone size: .; D gene: .; J gene: TRBJ1-2; CDR3 protein: CSVEAPTPLYGYTF; CDR3 DNA: TGCAGCGTTGAAGCCCCGACACCCCTCTATGGCTACACCTTC
V gene: TRBV9; clone size: once; D gene: TRBD2; J gene: TRBJ2-3; CDR3 protein: CASSAGLAGGKDEITQYF; CDR3 DNA: TGTGCCAGCAGCGCCGGACTAGCGGGGGGGAAGGACGAGATTACGCAGTATTTT
V gene: TRBV10-3; clone size: .; D gene: .; J gene: TRBJ1-2; CDR3 protein: CAISEPLGRGSYGYTF; CDR3 DNA: TGTGCCATCAGTGAGCCGTTGGGCAGGGGATCCTATGGCTACACCTTC
V gene: TRBV19; clone size: .; D gene: .; J gene: TRBJ1-3; CDR3 protein: CASSMRGNTIYF; CDR3 DNA: TGTGCCAGTAGTATGCGGGGAAACACCATATATTTT
V gene: TRBV9; clone size: .; D gene: TRBD2; J gene: TRBJ2-5; CDR3 protein: CASSQPSSGLKETQYF; CDR3 DNA: TGTGCCAGCAGCCAGCCCTCTAGCGGGCTAAAAGAGACCCAGTACTTC
V gene: TRBV5-1; clone size: .; D gene: TRBD1; J gene: TRBJ1-4; CDR3 protein: CASSLEGGQGGEKLFF; CDR3 DNA: TGCGCCAGCAGCTTGGAAGGGGGACAGGGTGGTGAAAAACTGTTTTTT
V gene: TRBV19; clone size: .; D gene: TRBD1; J gene: TRBJ2-7; CDR3 protein: CASSVLTTGGGYEQYF; CDR3 DNA: TGTGCCAGTAGTGTCCTAACGACAGGGGGGGGCTACGAGCAGTACTTC
V gene: TRBV24-1; clone size: once; D gene: .; J gene: TRBJ1-2; CDR3 protein: CATPHLQTPGGYTF; CDR3 DNA: TGTGCCACCCCTCACCTTCAGACCCCGGGGGGCTACACCTTC
V gene: TRBV6-2/TRBV6-3; clone size: .; D gene: TRBD1; J gene: TRBJ2-6; CDR3 protein: CASSYKPGQASGANVLTF; CDR3 DNA: TGTGCCAGCAGTTACAAACCGGGACAGGCATCTGGGGCCAACGTCCTGACTTTC
V gene: TRBV10-3; clone size: .; D gene: .; J gene: TRBJ1-5; CDR3 protein: CAISVSHGGQPQHF; CDR3 DNA: TGTGCCATCAGTGTCTCACACGGCGGCCAGCCCCAGCATTTT
V gene: TRBV4-1; clone size: .; D gene: .; J gene: TRBJ1-2; CDR3 protein: CASSQDSGINYGYTF; CDR3 DNA: TGCGCCAGCAGCCAAGATTCGGGGATTAACTATGGCTACACCTTC
V gene: TRBV28; clone size: .; D gene: .; J gene: TRBJ1-1; CDR3 protein: CASSLFGRGTEAFF; CDR3 DNA: TGTGCCAGCAGTTTATTCGGCAGGGGCACTGAAGCTTTCTTT
V gene: TRBV11-2; clone size: .; D gene: TRBD1; J gene: TRBJ1-6; CDR3 protein: CASSLPALGTGYNSPLHF; CDR3 DNA: TGTGCCAGCAGCTTACCCGCTTTGGGGACAGGGTATAATTCACCCCTCCACTTT
V gene: TRBV29-1; clone size: .; D gene: .; J gene: TRBJ1-2; CDR3 protein: CSVEDYRAYGYTF; CDR3 DNA: TGCAGCGTTGAAGACTACAGGGCTTATGGCTACACCTTC
V gene: TRBV7-2; clone size: few; D gene: .; J gene: TRBJ1-5; CDR3 protein: CASSKGLYSNQPQHF; CDR3 DNA: TGTGCCAGCAGTAAGGGGTTATATAGCAATCAGCCCCAGCATTTT
V gene: TRBV4-2; clone size: .; D gene: TRBD1; J gene: TRBJ2-1; CDR3 protein: CASSQGVDRDRYEQFF; CDR3 DNA: TGTGCCAGCAGCCAAGGCGTGGACAGGGATAGGTATGAGCAGTTCTTC
V gene: TRBV2; clone size: .; D gene: TRBD1; J gene: TRBJ1-2; CDR3 protein: CASSLMNQRPRQGAHYGYTF; CDR3 DNA: TGTGCCAGCAGTCTTATGAACCAACGCCCTAGACAGGGGGCGCATTATGGCTACACCTTC
V gene: TRBV3-1/TRBV3-2; clone size: .; D gene: .; J gene: TRBJ1-1; CDR3 protein: CASSLPLRGTEAFF; CDR3 DNA: TGTGCCAGCAGCCTGCCCCTACGGGGCACTGAAGCTTTCTTT
V gene: TRBV19; clone size: .; D gene: .; J gene: TRBJ1-2; CDR3 protein: CASLGAEANYGYTF; CDR3 DNA: TGTGCCAGTCTGGGGGCAGAAGCTAACTATGGCTACACCTTC
V gene: TRBV14; clone size: .; D gene: TRBD1; J gene: TRBJ2-1; CDR3 protein: CASSQDQVPGQGRDEQFF; CDR3 DNA: TGTGCCAGCAGCCAAGATCAAGTCCCGGGACAGGGTCGGGATGAGCAGTTCTTC
V gene: TRBV6-2/TRBV6-3; clone size: .; D gene: TRBD1; J gene: TRBJ1-4; CDR3 protein: CASSYLGGQGTTNEKLFF; CDR3 DNA: TGTGCCAGCAGTTACCTTGGTGGACAGGGAACAACTAATGAAAAACTGTTTTTT
V gene: TRBV4-3; clone size: .; D gene: TRBD2; J gene: TRBJ2-3; CDR3 protein: CASSQVLAGDADTQYF; CDR3 DNA: TGCGCCAGCAGCCAAGTTCTAGCGGGAGACGCAGATACGCAGTATTTT
V gene: TRBV6-6; clone size: .; D gene: .; J gene: TRBJ2-3; CDR3 protein: CASTRDKAADTQYF; CDR3 DNA: TGTGCCAGCACCCGAGACAAGGCAGCAGATACGCAGTATTTT
V gene: TRBV29-1; clone size: .; D gene: TRBD1; J gene: TRBJ1-2; CDR3 protein: CSVLPVQGAYGYTF; CDR3 DNA: TGCAGCGTCCTACCCGTACAGGGGGCCTATGGCTACACCTTC
V gene: TRBV11-2; clone size: .; D gene: TRBD2; J gene: TRBJ2-1; CDR3 protein: CASSPGLAGTLGEQFF; CDR3 DNA: TGTGCCAGCAGCCCGGGACTAGCGGGAACTTTGGGTGAGCAGTTCTTC